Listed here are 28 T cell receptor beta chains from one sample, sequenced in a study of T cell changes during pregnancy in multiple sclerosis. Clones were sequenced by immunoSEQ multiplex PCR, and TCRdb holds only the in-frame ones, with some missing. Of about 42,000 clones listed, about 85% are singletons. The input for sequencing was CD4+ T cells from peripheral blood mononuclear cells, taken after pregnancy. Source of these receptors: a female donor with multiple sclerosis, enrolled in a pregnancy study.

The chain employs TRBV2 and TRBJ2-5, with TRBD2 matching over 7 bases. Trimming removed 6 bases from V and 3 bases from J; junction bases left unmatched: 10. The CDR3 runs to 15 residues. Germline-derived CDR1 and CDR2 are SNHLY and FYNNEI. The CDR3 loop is CASRGPIRGEETQYF. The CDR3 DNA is TGTGCCAGCAGGGGGCCTATCCGGGGGGAAGAGACCCAGTACTTC. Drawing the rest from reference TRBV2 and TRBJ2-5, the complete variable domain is EPEVTQTPSHQVTQMGQEVILRCVPISNHLYFYWYRQILGQKVEFLVSFYNNEISEKSEIFDDQFSVERPDGSNFTLKIRSTKLEDSAMYFCASRGPIRGEETQYFGPGTRLLVL.

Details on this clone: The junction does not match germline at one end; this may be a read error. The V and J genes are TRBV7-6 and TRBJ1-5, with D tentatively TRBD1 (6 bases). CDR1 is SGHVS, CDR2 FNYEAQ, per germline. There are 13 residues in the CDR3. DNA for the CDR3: TGTGCCAGCGGCTTACAGGGAAATCAGCCCCAGCATTTT. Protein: CASGLQGNQPQHF.

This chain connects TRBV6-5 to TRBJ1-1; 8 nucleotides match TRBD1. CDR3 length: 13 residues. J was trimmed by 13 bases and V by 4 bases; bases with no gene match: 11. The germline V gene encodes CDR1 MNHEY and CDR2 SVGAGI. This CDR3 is CASSWDRYTFDFF. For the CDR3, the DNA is TGTGCCAGCAGTTGGGACAGGTATACTTTCGATTTCTTT.

CDR3 coding DNA: TGTGCCAGCAGTGAAGGGCAGGGGGGCGACTATGGCTACACCTTC. Amino acids: CASSEGQGGDYGYTF. The chain joins TRBV2 to TRBJ1-2, with 7 bases aligning to TRBD1. Germline assignment: CDR1 SNHLY and CDR2 FYNNEI. CDR3 length equals 15 residues. The V and J ends lost 1 base and 3 bases, in that order; junction bases with no gene match: 5.

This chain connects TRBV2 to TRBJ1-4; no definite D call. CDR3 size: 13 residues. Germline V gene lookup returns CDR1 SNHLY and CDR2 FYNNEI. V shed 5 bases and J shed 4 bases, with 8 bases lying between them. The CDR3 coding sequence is TGTGCCAGCAGTTCAAGGAGTAATGAAAAACTGTTTTTT. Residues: CASSSRSNEKLFF.

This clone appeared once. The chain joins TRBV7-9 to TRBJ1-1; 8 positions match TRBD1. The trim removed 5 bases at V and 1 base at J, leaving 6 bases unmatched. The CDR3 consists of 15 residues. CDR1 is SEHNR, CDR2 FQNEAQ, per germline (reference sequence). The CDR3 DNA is TGTGCCAGCAGCCCAGGGGGCTTGGGGAACACTGAAGCTTTCTTT. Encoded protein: CASSPGGLGNTEAFF.

CDR3 loop: CASSFEASYEQYF. CDR3 coding DNA: TGCGCCAGCAGCTTCGAGGCCTCCTACGAGCAGTACTTC. V and J are TRBV5-1 and TRBJ2-7; D gene uncertain. V was clipped by 2 bases and J by 0 bases, with 6 bases between them. The CDR3 is 13 amino acids. CDR1 and CDR2 from the germline V gene are SGHRS and YFSETQ.

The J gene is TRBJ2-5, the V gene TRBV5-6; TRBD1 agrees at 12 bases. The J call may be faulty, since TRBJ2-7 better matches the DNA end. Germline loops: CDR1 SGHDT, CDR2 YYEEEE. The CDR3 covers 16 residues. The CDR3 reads CASSLLGQGALYEQYF. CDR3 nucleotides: TGTGCCAGCAGCTTGTTGGGACAGGGGGCTCTATACGAGCAGTACTTC.

CDR3 region: CASSQVGTPRWEKLFF. CDR3 DNA sequence: TGTGCCAGCAGCCAAGTTGGGACTCCAAGGTGGGAAAAACTGTTTTTT. V is TRBV14 and J is TRBJ1-4, with D perhaps matching TRBD1 (5 bases). Trimming removed 1 base from V and 8 bases from J, with 17 bases in between. CDR1 and CDR2 (germline): SGHDN, FVKESK. CDR3 size: 16 residues.

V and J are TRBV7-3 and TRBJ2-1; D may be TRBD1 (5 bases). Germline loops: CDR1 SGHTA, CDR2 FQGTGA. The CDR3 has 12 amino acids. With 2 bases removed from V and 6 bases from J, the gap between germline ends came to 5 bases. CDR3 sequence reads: CASSLQGNEQFF. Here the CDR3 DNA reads TGTGCCAGCAGCTTACAGGGCAATGAGCAGTTCTTC.

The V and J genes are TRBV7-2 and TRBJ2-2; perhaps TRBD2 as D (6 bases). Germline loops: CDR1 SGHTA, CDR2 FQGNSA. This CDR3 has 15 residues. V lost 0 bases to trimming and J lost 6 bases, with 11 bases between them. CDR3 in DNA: TGTGCCAGCAGCTTAGCGGGTGGGGGGTCCGGGGAGCTGTTTTTT. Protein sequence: CASSLAGGGSGELFF.

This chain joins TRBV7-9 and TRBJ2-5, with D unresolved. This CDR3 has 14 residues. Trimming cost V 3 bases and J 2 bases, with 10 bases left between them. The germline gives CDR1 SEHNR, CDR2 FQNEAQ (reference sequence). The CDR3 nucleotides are TGTGCCAGCAGCTTGGGCTACCAACAAGAGACCCAGTACTTC. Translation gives CASSLGYQQETQYF. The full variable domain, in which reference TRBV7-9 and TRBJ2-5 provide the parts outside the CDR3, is DTGVSQNPRHKITKRGQNVTFRCDPISEHNRLYWYRQTLGQGPEFLTYFQNEAQLEKSRLLSDRFSAERPKGSFSTLEIQRTEQGDSAMYLCASSLGYQQETQYFGPGTRLLVL.

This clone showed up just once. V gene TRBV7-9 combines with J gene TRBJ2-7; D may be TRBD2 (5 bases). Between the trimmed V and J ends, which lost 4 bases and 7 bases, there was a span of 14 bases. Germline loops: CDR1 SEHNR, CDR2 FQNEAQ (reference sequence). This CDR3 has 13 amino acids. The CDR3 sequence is CASSSRGPLEQYF. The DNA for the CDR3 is TGTGCCAGCAGCTCGCGAGGGCCGTTGGAGCAGTACTTC.

CDR3 DNA sequence: TGTGCCAGCAGGCCGATCGGGACAGGGCCTGGAAACACCATATATTTT. Its protein product is CASRPIGTGPGNTIYF. The chain uses TRBV28 and TRBJ1-3, with 9 bases fitting TRBD1. This CDR3 spans 16 amino acids. V lost 6 bases, J lost 2 bases, and 8 bases stayed unmatched. Germline CDR1 and CDR2: MDHEN and SYDVKM.

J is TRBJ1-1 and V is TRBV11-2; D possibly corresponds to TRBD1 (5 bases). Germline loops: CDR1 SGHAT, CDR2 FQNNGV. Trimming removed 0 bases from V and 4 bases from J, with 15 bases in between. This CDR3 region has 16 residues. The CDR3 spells CASSLETGPGGTEAFF. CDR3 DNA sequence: TGTGCCAGCAGCTTAGAAACAGGTCCGGGGGGCACTGAAGCTTTCTTT.

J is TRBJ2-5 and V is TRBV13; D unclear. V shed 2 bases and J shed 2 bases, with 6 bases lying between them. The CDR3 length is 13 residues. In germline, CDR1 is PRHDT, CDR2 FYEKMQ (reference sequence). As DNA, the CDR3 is TGTGCCAGCAGCTTATCCGTACAAGAGACCCAGTACTTC. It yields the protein CASSLSVQETQYF.

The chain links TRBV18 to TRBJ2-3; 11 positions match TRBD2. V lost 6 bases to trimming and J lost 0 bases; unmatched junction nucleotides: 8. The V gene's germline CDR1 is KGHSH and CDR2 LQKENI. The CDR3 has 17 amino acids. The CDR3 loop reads CASSPSIAGGSTDTQYF. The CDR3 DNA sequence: TGTGCCAGCTCTCCCAGCATAGCGGGGGGGAGCACAGATACGCAGTATTTT.

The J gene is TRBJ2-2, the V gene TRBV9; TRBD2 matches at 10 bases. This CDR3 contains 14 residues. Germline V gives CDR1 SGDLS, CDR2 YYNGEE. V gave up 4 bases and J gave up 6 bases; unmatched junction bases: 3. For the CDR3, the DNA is TGTGCCAGCAGCCTTGGGACTAGCGCCGGGGAGCTGTTTTTT. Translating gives CASSLGTSAGELFF.

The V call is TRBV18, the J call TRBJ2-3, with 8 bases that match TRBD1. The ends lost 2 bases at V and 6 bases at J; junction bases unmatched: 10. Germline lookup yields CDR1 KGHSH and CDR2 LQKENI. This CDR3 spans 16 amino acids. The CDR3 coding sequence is TGTGCCAGCTCACCAAGGGGGGCAGGGGGCGCTGATACGCAGTATTTT. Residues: CASSPRGAGGADTQYF.

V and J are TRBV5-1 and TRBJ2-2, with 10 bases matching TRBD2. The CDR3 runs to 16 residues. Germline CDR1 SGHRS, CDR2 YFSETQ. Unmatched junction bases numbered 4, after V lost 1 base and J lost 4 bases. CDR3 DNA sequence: TGCGCCAGCAGCTTGCCAGCGGGGGGGCTCACCGGGGAGCTGTTTTTT. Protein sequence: CASSLPAGGLTGELFF.

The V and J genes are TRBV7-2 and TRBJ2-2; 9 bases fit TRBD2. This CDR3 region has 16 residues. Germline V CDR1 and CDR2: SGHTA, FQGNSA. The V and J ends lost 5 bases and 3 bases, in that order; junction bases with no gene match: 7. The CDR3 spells CASSISSGEYTGELFF. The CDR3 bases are TGTGCCAGCAGCATCTCTAGCGGGGAGTACACCGGGGAGCTGTTTTTT.

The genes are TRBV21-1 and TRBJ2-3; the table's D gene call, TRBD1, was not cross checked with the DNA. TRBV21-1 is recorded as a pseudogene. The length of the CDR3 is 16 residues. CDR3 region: CASSIPRDRVTDTQYF. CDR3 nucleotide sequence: TGTGCCAGCAGCATCCCGCGGGACAGGGTTACAGATACGCAGTATTTT.

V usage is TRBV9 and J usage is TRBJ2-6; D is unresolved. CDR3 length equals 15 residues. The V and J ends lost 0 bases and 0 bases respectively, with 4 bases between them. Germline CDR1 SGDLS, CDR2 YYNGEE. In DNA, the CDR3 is TGTGCCAGCAGCGTAGTTAGCTCTGGGGCCAACGTCCTGACTTTC. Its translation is CASSVVSSGANVLTF.

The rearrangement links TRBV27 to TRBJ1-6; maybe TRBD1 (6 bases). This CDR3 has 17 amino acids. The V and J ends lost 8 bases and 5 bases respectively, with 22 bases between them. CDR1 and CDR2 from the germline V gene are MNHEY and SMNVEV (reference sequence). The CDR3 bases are TGTGCCAGCGGGGTACAGGGAATTAATGGAGATAATTCACCCCTCCACTTT. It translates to CASGVQGINGDNSPLHF.

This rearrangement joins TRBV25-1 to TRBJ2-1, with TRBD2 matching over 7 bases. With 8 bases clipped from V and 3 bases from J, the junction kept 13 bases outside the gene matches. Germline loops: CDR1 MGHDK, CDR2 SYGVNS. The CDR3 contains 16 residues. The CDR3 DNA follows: TGTGCCAGCTCAAACCCCGCTAGCGGTCTCTACAATGAGCAGTTCTTC. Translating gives CASSNPASGLYNEQFF.

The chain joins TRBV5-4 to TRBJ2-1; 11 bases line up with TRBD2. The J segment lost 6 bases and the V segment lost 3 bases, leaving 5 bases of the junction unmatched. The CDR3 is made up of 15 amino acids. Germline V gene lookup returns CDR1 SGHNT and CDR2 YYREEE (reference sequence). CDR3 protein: CASSSGTSGLNEQFF. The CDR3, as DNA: TGTGCCAGCAGCTCCGGGACTAGCGGTCTCAATGAGCAGTTCTTC.

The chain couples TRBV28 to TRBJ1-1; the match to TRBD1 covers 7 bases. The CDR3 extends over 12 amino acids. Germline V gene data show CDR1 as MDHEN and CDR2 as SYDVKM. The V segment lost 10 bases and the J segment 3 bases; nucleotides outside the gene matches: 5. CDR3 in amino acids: CATRQGYTEAFF. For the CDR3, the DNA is TGTGCCACCCGACAGGGATACACTGAAGCTTTCTTT.

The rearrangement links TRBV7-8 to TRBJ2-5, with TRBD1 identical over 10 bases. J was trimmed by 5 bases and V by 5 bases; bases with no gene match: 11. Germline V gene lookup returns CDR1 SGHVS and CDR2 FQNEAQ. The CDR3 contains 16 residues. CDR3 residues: CASSLRTGGEWETQYF. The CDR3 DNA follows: TGTGCCAGCAGCCTGAGGACAGGGGGAGAGTGGGAGACCCAGTACTTC. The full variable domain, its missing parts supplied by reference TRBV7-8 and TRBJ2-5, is GAGVSQSPRYKVAKRGQDVALRCDPISGHVSLFWYQQALGQGPEFLTYFQNEAQLDKSGLPSDRFFAERPEGSVSTLKIQRTQQEDSAVYLCASSLRTGGEWETQYFGPGTRLLVL.